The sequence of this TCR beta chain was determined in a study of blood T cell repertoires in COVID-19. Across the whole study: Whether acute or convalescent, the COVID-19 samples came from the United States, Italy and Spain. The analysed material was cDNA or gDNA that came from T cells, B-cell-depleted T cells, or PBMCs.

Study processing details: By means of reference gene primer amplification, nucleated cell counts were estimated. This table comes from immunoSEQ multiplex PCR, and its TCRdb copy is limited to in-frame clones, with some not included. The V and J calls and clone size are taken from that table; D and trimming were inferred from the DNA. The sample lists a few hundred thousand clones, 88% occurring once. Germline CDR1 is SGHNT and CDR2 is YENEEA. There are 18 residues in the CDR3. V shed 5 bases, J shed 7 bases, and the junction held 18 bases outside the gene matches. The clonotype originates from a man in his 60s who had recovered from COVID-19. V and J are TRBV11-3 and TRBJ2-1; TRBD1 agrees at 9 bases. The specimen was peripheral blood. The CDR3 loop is CASSPTQPGTGLGNEQFF. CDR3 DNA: TGTGCCAGCAGCCCAACCCAGCCCGGGACAGGGCTGGGGAATGAGCAGTTCTTC.